This is a list of T cell receptor beta chains from one sample in a study of CD8 T cells in Susac syndrome. TCRdb itself ran the immunoSEQ multiplex PCR reads through MiXCR, one entry per CDR3 protein. Of approximately 200,000 distinct CDR3 sequences listed, 85% to 95% are singletons. Input material: CD4+ T cells from PBMCs. The receptors here all came from a human donor with multiple sclerosis. The CDR3 runs from the conserved cysteine through the conserved F or W.

cdr3_aa: CASSPRQVPGELFF
cdr3_length: 14
j_call: TRBJ2-2
v_call: TRBV6-5

cdr3_aa: CATSDQDDSSYNEQFF
cdr3_length: 16
j_call: TRBJ2-1
v_call: TRBV24-1

cdr3_aa: CASSPVGQQTQYF
cdr3_length: 13
j_call: TRBJ2-5
v_call: TRBV3-1

cdr3_aa: CSVSPGAGNTEAFF
cdr3_length: 14
j_call: TRBJ1-1
v_call: TRBV29-1

cdr3_aa: CASSLVGGYEQFF
cdr3_length: 13
j_call: TRBJ2-1
v_call: TRBV12-3/TRBV12-4

cdr3_aa: CMGSGVDGYTF
cdr3_length: 11
j_call: TRBJ1-2
v_call: TRBV20-1

cdr3_aa: CASSLQSVRDSPLHF
cdr3_length: 15
j_call: TRBJ1-6
v_call: TRBV7-2

cdr3_aa: CASSTGPSGYTF
cdr3_length: 12
j_call: TRBJ1-2
v_call: TRBV7-9

cdr3_aa: CASSVRQGGPYEQYF
cdr3_length: 15
j_call: TRBJ2-7
v_call: TRBV6-1

cdr3_aa: CATSRGSTDTQYF
cdr3_length: 13
j_call: TRBJ2-3
v_call: TRBV15

cdr3_aa: CASSLGGSPTEAFF
cdr3_length: 14
j_call: TRBJ1-1
v_call: TRBV7-2

cdr3_aa: CASGLGTDQETQYF
cdr3_length: 14
j_call: TRBJ2-5
v_call: TRBV12-5

cdr3_aa: CASSLMASSNTGELFF
cdr3_length: 16
j_call: TRBJ2-2
v_call: TRBV7-2

cdr3_aa: CASSSPDRWGNEQFF
cdr3_length: 15
j_call: TRBJ2-1
v_call: TRBV7-9

cdr3_aa: CSARDPGGWGSEQFF
cdr3_length: 15
j_call: TRBJ2-1
v_call: TRBV20-1

cdr3_aa: CSVAGSSVNTEAFF
cdr3_length: 14
j_call: TRBJ1-1
v_call: TRBV29-1